A selection of T cell receptor beta chains follows, all from one sample in a study of blood T cell repertoires in COVID-19. The data were produced by immunoSEQ multiplex PCR, yet TCRdb's version contains in-frame clones alone and is incomplete. The table shows 150,000 to 200,000 clones, with roughly nine tenths occurring only once. Sequencing used peripheral blood. The source is a woman in her 70s with acute or convalescent COVID-19. The conserved cysteine and the conserved F or W are not part of the CDR3 here.

j_gene	v_gene	CDR3aa
TRBJ1-2	TRBV2	ASSPQGYT
TRBJ1-5	TRBV2	ASSEGGVSNQPQH
TRBJ2-3	TRBV7-2	ASSLAPSGVKDTQY
TRBJ2-1	TRBV9	ASSPPSGPGTYNEQF
TRBJ2-4	TRBV5-4	ASSQGQTQNIQY
TRBJ1-3	TRBV6-5	ASSYFRGDGNTIY
TRBJ1-6	TRBV7-2	ASSFYSYNSPLH
TRBJ2-7	TRBV6-5	ASSYVAGPLYEQY
TRBJ2-1	TRBV3-1/TRBV3-2	ASGLARQQF
TRBJ1-3	TRBV6-5	ASSHGGGPGNTIY
TRBJ1-1	TRBV5-8	ASSLVFGEEAF
TRBJ2-1	TRBV27	ASSFGTSGTDEQF
TRBJ2-7	TRBV7-2	ASSFDSRPREQY
TRBJ2-5	TRBV5-4	ASSVTGDLETQY
TRBJ2-4	TRBV2	ASSGRGQTKNIQY
TRBJ2-2	TRBV20-1	SASRYLRGQRYHRVNTGELF
TRBJ2-7	TRBV11-2	ASSLSRVYEQY
TRBJ1-1	TRBV7-8	ASSLVGHLNTEAF
TRBJ1-3	TRBV29-1	SVEWQGASGNTIY
TRBJ2-1	TRBV7-9	ASSLTSGGYNEQF
TRBJ1-2	TRBV7-9	ASSLTDPYGYT
TRBJ1-2	TRBV2	ASSVLANYGYT
TRBJ2-1	TRBV29-1	SVAKSGNEQF
TRBJ1-6	TRBV3-1/TRBV3-2	ASSQDLNSPLH
TRBJ1-1	TRBV28	ASRNLRGQTTERNTEAF
TRBJ1-5	TRBV6-1	ASSSGNQPQH
TRBJ1-1	TRBV28	ARDPRGGRTEAF
TRBJ2-7	TRBV11-2	ASSSLRTTSYEQY
TRBJ1-4	TRBV30	AWTSPDGTTNEKLF
TRBJ1-4	TRBV5-1	ASSRRTGSASTNEKLF
TRBJ2-1	TRBV7-8	ASSLVLFQGASEQF
TRBJ1-5	TRBV18	ASSLTGLIDSNQPQH
TRBJ2-1	TRBV6-1	ASSEYGLTKQF
TRBJ1-5	TRBV19	ASSIRGGNQPQH
TRBJ2-2	TRBV19	ASSLVRIRNTGELF